These T cell receptor beta chains were read from a single sample in a study of cytomegalovirus exposure and HLA in healthy donors. Using immunoSEQ multiplex PCR, the repertoire was profiled, and TCRdb retains in-frame clones only, with some absent. The data contain more than 150,000 clones, 75% to 85% of them seen just once; the ten biggest clones take up about 1.5%. The sample taken for sequencing was PBMCs. These TCRs come from a man younger than 30 in good health and CMV-seronegative. The CDR3 runs from the conserved cysteine through the conserved F or W. Each record gives: D gene, clone size, V gene, J gene, CDR3 DNA, CDR3 protein. The D gene is left open where the match is weak. A clone size is listed for some rows: how often the clone was seen (once, few, many), or a class if it is expanded.

.,.,TRBV4-1,TRBJ1-2,TGCGCCAGCAGCCAAGACCCCGGGGCGGGGTATGGCTACACCTTC,CASSQDPGAGYGYTF
.,few,TRBV19,TRBJ1-4,TGTGCCAGTACCCATCAGGGGCGATATAATGAAAAACTGTTTTTT,CASTHQGRYNEKLFF
.,.,TRBV27,TRBJ1-2,TGTGCCAGCAGTTTAAGTGGTACAGGAAAGGGCTACACCTTC,CASSLSGTGKGYTF
.,.,TRBV30,TRBJ2-7,TGTGCCTGGAGTGTCCACAGGAACTCCTACGAGCAGTACTTC,CAWSVHRNSYEQYF
TRBD1,once,TRBV18,TRBJ2-7,TGTGCCAGCTCACCAGGACAGGGGGACGAGCAGTACTTC,CASSPGQGDEQYF
.,.,TRBV6-5,TRBJ1-5,TGTGCCAGCAGTTACTACACAGGGAATAGCAATCAGCCCCAGCATTTT,CASSYYTGNSNQPQHF
.,few,TRBV9,TRBJ2-3,TGTGCCAGCAGCGTAGTTGGCGGGAGCACAGATACGCAGTATTTT,CASSVVGGSTDTQYF
.,.,TRBV7-8,TRBJ2-7,TGTGCCAGCGCCACTGACCGCGACTCCAACCGGGACTTC,CASATDRDSNRDF
.,.,TRBV28,TRBJ1-2,TGTGCCAGCAGTCCTGTGACAGGAAACTATGGCTACACCTTC,CASSPVTGNYGYTF
TRBD2,.,TRBV7-7,TRBJ2-5,TGTGCTAGCAGCCTCGGACTAGCGGGGGGGAAAGAGACCCAGTACTTC,CASSLGLAGGKETQYF
.,.,TRBV7-2,TRBJ2-3,TGTGCCAGCAGCAAATTGGGAGCCCGCACAGATACGCAGTATTTT,CASSKLGARTDTQYF
TRBD2,.,TRBV15,TRBJ2-5,TGTGCCACCAGCAGAGATCGATTGATGGGGGGGCAAGAGACCCAGTACTTC,CATSRDRLMGGQETQYF
TRBD1,.,TRBV7-2,TRBJ2-7,TGTGCCAGCAGCTTGACCGGGACAGGGGGCAAGGAGCAGTACTTC,CASSLTGTGGKEQYF
TRBD1,.,TRBV11-2,TRBJ1-1,TGTGCCAGCAGCCCACGGACAGGAGAGAACACTGAAGCTTTCTTT,CASSPRTGENTEAFF
TRBD2,.,TRBV6-1,TRBJ2-7,TGTGCCAGCAGTGAACCTCACCCCCTACTAGCGGGAGGATCCTACGAGCAGTACTTC,CASSEPHPLLAGGSYEQYF
TRBD2,.,TRBV28,TRBJ2-1,TGTGCCAGCAGTTCCGGGACTAGCGGGAGCGATGAGCAGTTCTTC,CASSSGTSGSDEQFF
TRBD1,.,TRBV6-5,TRBJ1-2,TGTGCCAGCAGGGACCAACAGGGGGCAAGTGGCTACACCTTC,CASRDQQGASGYTF
.,.,TRBV27,TRBJ1-3,TGTGCCAGCAGTCGGGGGAGAGGCTCTGGAAACACCATATATTTT,CASSRGRGSGNTIYF
.,.,TRBV19,TRBJ2-6,TGTGCCAGTAGTCGCTTAGAATCCTCGAAGCGCGGGGCCAACGTCCTGACTTTC,CASSRLESSKRGANVLTF
.,.,TRBV9,TRBJ2-1,TGTGCCAGCAGCGTAGTCGGGGTGTTGCACAATGAGCAGTTCTTC,CASSVVGVLHNEQFF
TRBD1,.,TRBV29-1,TRBJ2-1,TGCAGCGGTGGACAGGGAATTATGGAGCAGTTCTTC,CSGGQGIMEQFF
TRBD2,few,TRBV10-3,TRBJ2-1,TGTGCCATCAGTGAGTCGACACTAGCGGGCCACAATGAGCAGTTCTTC,CAISESTLAGHNEQFF